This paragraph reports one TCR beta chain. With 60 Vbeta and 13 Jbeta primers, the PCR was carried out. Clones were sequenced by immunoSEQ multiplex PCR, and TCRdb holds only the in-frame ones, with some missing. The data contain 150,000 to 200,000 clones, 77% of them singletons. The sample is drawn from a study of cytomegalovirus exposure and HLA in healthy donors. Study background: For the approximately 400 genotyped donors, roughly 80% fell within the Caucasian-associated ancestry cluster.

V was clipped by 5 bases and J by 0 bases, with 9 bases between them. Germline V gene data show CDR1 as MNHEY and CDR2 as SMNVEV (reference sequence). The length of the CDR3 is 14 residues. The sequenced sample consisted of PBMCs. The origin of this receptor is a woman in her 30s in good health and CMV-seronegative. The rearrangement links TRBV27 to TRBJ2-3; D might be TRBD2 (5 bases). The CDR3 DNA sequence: TGTGCCAGCAGTCTAGGACTGAGCACAGATACGCAGTATTTT. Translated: CASSLGLSTDTQYF.